The following is a T cell receptor (beta chain) sequence with its context. TCRdb's copy holds only in-frame clones and misses some; the assay was immunoSEQ multiplex PCR. This table has nearly 400,000 clones, approximately 89% appearing once. Documented treatment: 15 to 20 received Ad26.COV2.S at low or high dose, single or two shots; 5 received placebo; per-sample allocation not given. Sampling occurred on day 63 after the first vaccine or placebo injection. The ends lost 8 bases at V and 4 bases at J; junction bases unmatched: 10. Germline V gene data show CDR1 as ENHRY and CDR2 as SYGVKD. There are 15 residues in the CDR3. The sample is drawn from a study of Ad26.COV2.S vaccination and SARS-CoV-2 variants.

The chain combines TRBV10-3 with TRBJ1-1, with 10 nucleotides matching TRBD1. Sequencing was performed on peripheral blood, taken in a trial of Ad26.COV2.S vaccine versus placebo. This clonotype was obtained from a person between 18 and 65 years old who received the Ad26.COV2.S COVID-19 vaccine or a placebo. The chain's CDR3 is CAIGTGAGVGTEAFF. DNA of the CDR3: TGTGCCATCGGGACAGGGGCAGGAGTTGGCACTGAAGCTTTCTTT.